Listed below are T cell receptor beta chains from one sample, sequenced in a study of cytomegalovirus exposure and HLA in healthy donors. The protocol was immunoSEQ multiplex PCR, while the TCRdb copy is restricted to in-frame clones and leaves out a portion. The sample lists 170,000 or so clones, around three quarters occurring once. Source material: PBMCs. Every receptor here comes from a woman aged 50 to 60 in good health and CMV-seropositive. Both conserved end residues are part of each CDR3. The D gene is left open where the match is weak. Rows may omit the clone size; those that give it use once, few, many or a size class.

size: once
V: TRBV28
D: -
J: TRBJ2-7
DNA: TGTGCCAGCAGTCACTATTTAGGTTCCTACGAGCAGTACTTC
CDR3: CASSHYLGSYEQYF

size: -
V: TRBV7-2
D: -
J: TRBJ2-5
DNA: TGTGCCAGCCAGAAGGAGACCCAGTACTTC
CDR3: CASQKETQYF

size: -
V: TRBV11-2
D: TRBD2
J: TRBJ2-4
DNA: TGTGCCAGCAGCTTAGGGCGGGGGGATATGGACATTCAGTACTTC
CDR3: CASSLGRGDMDIQYF

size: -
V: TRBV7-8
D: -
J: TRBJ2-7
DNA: TGTGCCAGCAGCCCATTAGTTGCAGGATTACCCTACGAGCAGTACTTC
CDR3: CASSPLVAGLPYEQYF

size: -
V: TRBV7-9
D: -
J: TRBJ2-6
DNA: TGTGCCAGCAGCCCTCAGGCTGGGGCCAACGTCCTGACTTTC
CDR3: CASSPQAGANVLTF

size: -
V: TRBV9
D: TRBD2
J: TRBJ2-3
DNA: TGTGCCAGCAGCGTCCTAGGCGGGGGACTAGCGGACCGCACAGATACGCAGTATTTT
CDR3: CASSVLGGGLADRTDTQYF

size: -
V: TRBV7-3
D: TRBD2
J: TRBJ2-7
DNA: TGTGCCAGCAGCTCGGGACTAGCGGGGGCCGAGCAGTACTTC
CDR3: CASSSGLAGAEQYF

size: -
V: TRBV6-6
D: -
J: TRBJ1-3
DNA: TGTGCCAGCACCCTATCAGACGGGTTCTCTGGAAACACCATATATTTT
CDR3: CASTLSDGFSGNTIYF

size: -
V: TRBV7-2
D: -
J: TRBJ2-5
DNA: TGTGCCAGCAGCTTAAACAGGCCGGAGACCCAGTACTTC
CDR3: CASSLNRPETQYF

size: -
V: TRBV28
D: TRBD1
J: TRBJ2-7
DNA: TGTGCCAGCAGTTTTCCCGGGACAGGGGGTCGAGAGCAGTACTTC
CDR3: CASSFPGTGGREQYF

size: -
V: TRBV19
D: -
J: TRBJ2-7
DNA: TGTGCCAGTAGAGGCTCAGGGGAATACGAGCAGTACTTC
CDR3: CASRGSGEYEQYF

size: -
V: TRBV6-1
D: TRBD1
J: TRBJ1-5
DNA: TGTGCCAGCAGGGGTTACGGGACAGACAATCAGCCCCAGCATTTT
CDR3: CASRGYGTDNQPQHF

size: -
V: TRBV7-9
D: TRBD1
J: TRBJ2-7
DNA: TGTGCCAGCAGCGTACCAGGGGGCGAGCAGTACTTC
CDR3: CASSVPGGEQYF

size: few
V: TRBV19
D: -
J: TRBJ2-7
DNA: TGTGCCAGTAGTATAAGCTCCATATCCTACGAGCAGTACTTC
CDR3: CASSISSISYEQYF

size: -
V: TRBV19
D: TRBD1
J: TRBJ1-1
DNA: TGTGCCAGTAGTATGGGACAGGGGGCGAACACTGAAGCTTTCTTT
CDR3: CASSMGQGANTEAFF

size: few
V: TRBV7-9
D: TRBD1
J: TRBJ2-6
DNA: TGTGCCAGCAGCTTCGACAGGGGCCTTAGCTCTGGGGCCAACGTCCTGACTTTC
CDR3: CASSFDRGLSSGANVLTF

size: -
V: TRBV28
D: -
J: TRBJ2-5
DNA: TGTGCCAGCAGTTTAAGTCAGACTGAGCAGTACTTC
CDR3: CASSLSQTEQYF

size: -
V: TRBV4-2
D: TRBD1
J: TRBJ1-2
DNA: TGTGCCAGCAGCCCAGACAGGGCTGCTAACTATGGCTACACCTTC
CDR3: CASSPDRAANYGYTF

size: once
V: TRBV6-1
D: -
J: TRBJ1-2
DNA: TGTGCCAGCAGTGGCGGCTTAATTAGTCCTTATGGCTACACCTTC
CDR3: CASSGGLISPYGYTF

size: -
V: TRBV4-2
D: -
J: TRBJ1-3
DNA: TGTGCCAGCAGCACGCCGGGCCGGGACATTGGAAACACCATATATTTT
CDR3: CASSTPGRDIGNTIYF

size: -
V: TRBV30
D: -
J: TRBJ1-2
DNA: TGTGCCTGGAGAGGGAGTAAGGACCGTGGCTACACCTTC
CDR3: CAWRGSKDRGYTF

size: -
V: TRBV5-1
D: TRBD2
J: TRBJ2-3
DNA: TGCGCCAGCAGCTGGACTAGCGGGAACCCTAGCACAGATACGCAGTATTTT
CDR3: CASSWTSGNPSTDTQYF

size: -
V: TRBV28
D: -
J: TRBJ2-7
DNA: TGTGCCAGCAGGGAGGAACAGGGTGTGGGCGAGCAGTACTTC
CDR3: CASREEQGVGEQYF

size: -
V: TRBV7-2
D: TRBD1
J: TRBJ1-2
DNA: TGTGCCAGCAGCCAGGGAGGACAGGGCTATGGCTACACCTTC
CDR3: CASSQGGQGYGYTF

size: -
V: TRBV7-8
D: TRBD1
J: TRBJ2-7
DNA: TGTGCCAGCGTCGACAGGGGGCTTTACGAGCAGTACTTC
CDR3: CASVDRGLYEQYF

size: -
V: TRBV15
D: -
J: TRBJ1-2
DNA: TGTGCCACCAGCAGAGAACAGAGTCATGGCTACACCTTC
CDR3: CATSREQSHGYTF

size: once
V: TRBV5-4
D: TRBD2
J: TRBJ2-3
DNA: TGTGCCAGCAGCCCCCGGGGTAGCGGGAAAGCAGATACGCAGTATTTT
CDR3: CASSPRGSGKADTQYF

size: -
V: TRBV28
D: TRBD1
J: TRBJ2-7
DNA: TGTGCCAGCAGTTTAGACAGGGGACGGTACGAGCAGTACTTC
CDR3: CASSLDRGRYEQYF

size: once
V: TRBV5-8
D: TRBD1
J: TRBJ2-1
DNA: TGTGCCAGCCAGTTACAGGGGGCGCAGGGTTACAATGAGCAGTTCTTC
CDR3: CASQLQGAQGYNEQFF

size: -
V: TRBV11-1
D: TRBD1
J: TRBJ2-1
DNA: TGTGCCAGCAGCCCCCAGGGGGCGTTCTCCAATGAGCAGTTCTTC
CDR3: CASSPQGAFSNEQFF

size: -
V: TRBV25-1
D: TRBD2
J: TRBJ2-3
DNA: TGTGCCAGCAGTTCCATAGCGGGAGGGGCAGATACGCAGTATTTT
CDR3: CASSSIAGGADTQYF

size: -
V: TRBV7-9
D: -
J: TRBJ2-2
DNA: TGTTCCAGCAGCTTGGCGGGGTTGCCCGGGGAGCTGTTTTTT
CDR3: CSSSLAGLPGELFF

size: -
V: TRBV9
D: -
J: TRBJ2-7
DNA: TGTGCCAGCAGCGTAACCGCAGGGAGGACCTACGAGCAGTACTTC
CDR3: CASSVTAGRTYEQYF

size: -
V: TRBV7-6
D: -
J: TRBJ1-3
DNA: TGTGCCAGCAGCTTAGAAATGGTCAGCGTGAGCTCTGGAAACACCATATATTTT
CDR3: CASSLEMVSVSSGNTIYF

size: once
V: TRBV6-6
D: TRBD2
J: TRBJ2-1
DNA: TGTGCCAGCAGTTACTCGTCGGGACTAGGAGACAATGAGCAGTTCTTC
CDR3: CASSYSSGLGDNEQFF

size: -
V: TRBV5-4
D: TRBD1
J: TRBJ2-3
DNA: TGTGCCAGCAGCTTAGACAGGGGGCCAGATACGCAGTATTTT
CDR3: CASSLDRGPDTQYF

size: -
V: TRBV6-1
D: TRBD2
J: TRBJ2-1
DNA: TGTGCCAGCAGTGCCATGACTAGCGGGCAACGCTACAATGAGCAGTTCTTC
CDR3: CASSAMTSGQRYNEQFF